These 20 T cell receptor beta chains share one sample of origin, sequenced in a study of blood T cell repertoires in COVID-19. This table comes from immunoSEQ multiplex PCR, and its TCRdb copy is limited to in-frame clones, with some not included. The repertoire holds fewer than 200,000 clones, with 83% as singletons. Sequenced: PBMCs or T cells enriched from blood (not recorded which). The receptors here all came from a woman aged 50 to 60 who had recovered from COVID-19.

This chain links TRBV12-3 or TRBV12-4 with TRBJ2-7, with D maybe TRBD1 (6 bases). V lost 5 bases, J lost 9 bases, and 14 bases lay in between. This CDR3 contains 12 residues. The chain's CDR3 is CASSRGGLGQYV. The CDR3 bases are TGTGCCAGCAGTAGAGGGGGTCTGGGGCAGTACGTC.

The rearrangement uses TRBV7-3 and TRBJ1-2, with D possibly matching TRBD1 (5 bases). Trimming took 4 bases from V and 2 from J, leaving 8 bases between them. The CDR3 sequence is 13 residues long. Per the germline V gene, CDR1 is SGHTA and CDR2 is FQGTGA. The CDR3 DNA reads as TGTGCCAGCAGCTCAGGGTCAAACTATGGCTACACCTTC. Translated: CASSSGSNYGYTF.

This rearrangement joins TRBV7-2 to TRBJ1-6; 9 bases are shared with TRBD1. CDR3 size: 14 residues. Unmatched junction bases numbered 5, after V lost 5 bases and J lost 9 bases. The germline V gene has CDR1 SGHTA and CDR2 FQGNSA. DNA of the CDR3: TGTGCCAGCAGCCTAACAGGGGGCGGTTCACCCCTCCACTTT. Translation gives CASSLTGGGSPLHF.

This chain connects TRBV4-2 to TRBJ2-2; TRBD1 is a possible D gene (5 bases). Trimming removed 2 bases at V and 3 bases at J, with 7 bases between. Germline CDR1 LGHNA, CDR2 YNFKEQ. The CDR3 contains 14 residues. The CDR3 DNA follows: TGTGCCAGCAGCCAACCCAGGGACACCGGGGAGCTGTTTTTT. Translation: CASSQPRDTGELFF.

The chain links TRBV27 to TRBJ1-1, with D possibly being TRBD1 (5 bases). The CDR3 extends over 14 amino acids. Germline loops: CDR1 MNHEY, CDR2 SMNVEV (reference sequence). The V gene lost 3 bases and the J gene lost 1 base, with 9 bases spanning the gap. The CDR3 protein is CASSFGGENTEAFF. The CDR3 DNA is TGTGCCAGCAGTTTCGGGGGGGAGAACACTGAAGCTTTCTTT.

V and J are TRBV11-3 and TRBJ1-4; TRBD1 agrees at 7 bases. V was pared by 5 bases and J by 6 bases, with 9 bases of the junction left unmatched. This CDR3 contains 15 residues. CDR1 and CDR2 (germline): SGHNT, YENEEA. The CDR3: CASSTRTGGDEKLFF. For the CDR3, the DNA is TGTGCCAGCAGCACCCGGACAGGAGGGGATGAAAAACTGTTTTTT.

This chain links TRBV6-1 with TRBJ1-4; no clear D gene. The germline CDR1 and CDR2 sequences are MNHNS and SASEGT. The CDR3 length is 11 residues. Deletions cut 0 bases from V and 10 bases from J, with 3 bases between. The chain's CDR3 is CASSEARKLFF. The CDR3 DNA is TGTGCCAGCAGTGAAGCGCGAAAACTGTTTTTT.

This clone has a single count. CDR3 loop: CASSQAAGGHNEQFF. As DNA, the CDR3 is TGTGCCAGCAGCCAAGCCGCGGGGGGCCACAATGAGCAGTTCTTC. The V and J genes are TRBV3-1 (or the pseudogene TRBV3-2) and TRBJ2-1; TRBD2 matches at 8 bases. The V gene end was trimmed by 1 base and the J gene end by 5 bases; junction bases not matched to a gene: 4. This CDR3 is 15 amino acids long. Germline values: CDR1 LGHDT, CDR2 YNNKEL (reference sequence).

The chain's CDR3 is CSVRKPGQNYNEQFF. CDR3 DNA: TGCAGCGTGCGGAAACCGGGACAGAACTACAATGAGCAGTTCTTC. V and J are TRBV29-1 and TRBJ2-1; 7 nucleotides align to TRBD1. The ends lost 6 bases at V and 3 bases at J; junction bases unmatched: 11. The germline V gene has CDR1 SQVTM and CDR2 ANQGSEA. CDR3 length equals 15 residues.

The chain uses TRBV20-1 and TRBJ1-1; possibly TRBD1 for D (5 bases). The germline gives CDR1 DFQATT, CDR2 SNEGSKA (reference sequence). CDR3 length: 10 residues. Deletions cut 6 bases from V and 8 bases from J, with 10 bases between. The CDR3 coding sequence is TGCAGTGCCTGGGGGGGGGAAGCTTTCTTT. Its translation: CSAWGGEAFF.

This clone has a single count. The J gene is TRBJ2-3, the V gene TRBV5-1; 14 bases line up with TRBD2. The CDR3 has 16 residues. The ends lost 3 bases at V and 4 bases at J; junction bases unmatched: 4. Per germline, CDR1 SGHRS and CDR2 YFSETQ. The CDR3: CASSSRLAGGADTQYF. DNA for the CDR3: TGCGCCAGCAGCTCTCGACTAGCGGGAGGGGCAGATACGCAGTATTTT.

The CDR3 DNA is TGTGCCAGTATGGGCAGGGGCAATCAGCCCCAGCATTTT. This translates into CASMGRGNQPQHF. This chain joins TRBV19 and TRBJ1-5, with TRBD1 as a possible D gene (5 bases). The V gene's germline CDR1 is LNHDA and CDR2 SQIVND (reference sequence). V lost 7 bases and J 2 bases, leaving 9 bases between the germline ends. The CDR3 sequence is 13 residues long.

The chain joins TRBV18 to TRBJ2-5, with no clear D. V was shortened by 3 bases and J by 4 bases, with 12 bases between the two germline ends. Germline lookup yields CDR1 KGHSH and CDR2 LQKENI. The CDR3 totals 14 residues. In DNA, the CDR3 is TGTGCCAGCTCACCCCCCACTCCCGGAGAGACCCAGTACTTC. This translates into CASSPPTPGETQYF.

The chain joins TRBV19 to TRBJ2-3, with D possibly matching TRBD2 (5 bases). The CDR3 loop spans 17 amino acids. Per the germline V gene, CDR1 is LNHDA and CDR2 is SQIVND (reference sequence). With 3 bases removed from V and 0 bases from J, the gap between germline ends came to 16 bases. The CDR3 DNA follows: TGTGCCAGTAGTATGGGCTCGCTAGCATCTAGCACAGATACGCAGTATTTT. It codes for CASSMGSLASSTDTQYF.

This sequence joins TRBV21-1 and TRBJ1-1; TRBD1, the table's D call, lacks a check against the DNA. TRBV21-1 counts as a pseudogene. The CDR3 loop spans 15 amino acids. This chain's CDR3 is CASSPFTGSGTEAFF. As DNA, the CDR3 is TGTGCCAGCAGCCCCTTTACAGGGAGCGGCACTGAAGCTTTCTTT.

V is TRBV4-1 and J is TRBJ1-2, with TRBD1 matching 9 bases. This CDR3 region has 13 residues. J was trimmed by 8 bases and V by 6 bases; bases with no gene match: 7. Germline V gene sequence: CDR1 MGHRA, CDR2 YSYEKL. DNA for the CDR3: TGCGCCAGCAGACGGGACAGGGATTTGGGCTACACCTTC. Its translation: CASRRDRDLGYTF.

V usage is TRBV30 and J usage is TRBJ1-2; the D is unclear. The CDR3 length is 14 residues. The germline CDR1 and CDR2 sequences are GTSNPN and SVGIG (reference sequence). V was clipped by 3 bases and J by 7 bases, with 18 bases between them. CDR3 in DNA: TGTGCCTGGAGCGCCCAAGGCCACGCGGGTGGCTACACCTTC. This translates into CAWSAQGHAGGYTF.

The gene calls are TRBV29-1 and TRBJ1-1; no firm D call. The CDR3 covers 13 residues. V was trimmed by 4 bases and J by 3 bases, leaving 12 bases between them. The germline V gene has CDR1 SQVTM and CDR2 ANQGSEA. The CDR3: CSVVTPRYTEAFF. Written as DNA, the CDR3 is TGCAGCGTTGTTACCCCGCGTTACACTGAAGCTTTCTTT.

The gene calls are TRBV6-5 and TRBJ1-6; no firm D call. This CDR3 contains 15 residues. Germline V lookup: CDR1 MNHEY, CDR2 SVGAGI. V was clipped by 0 bases and J by 10 bases, with 13 bases between them. CDR3 bases: TGTGCCAGCAGTTACTCTCCAGTGCAGGAATCACCCCTCCACTTT. Translating it yields CASSYSPVQESPLHF.

The V and J genes are TRBV11-2 and TRBJ2-5, with a tentative D call TRBD2 (6 bases). This CDR3 comprises 13 residues. V lost 3 bases and J 6 bases, leaving 11 bases between the germline ends. Per germline, CDR1 SGHAT and CDR2 FQNNGV. CDR3 amino acids: CASSFAGSKTQYF. The DNA of the CDR3 is TGTGCCAGCAGCTTCGCGGGGTCGAAGACCCAGTACTTC.